The 26 T cell receptor beta chains in this list originate from one sample, sequenced in a study of human T cells and chemical hapten exposure. RNA extraction used unfractionated whole blood as the source of total RNA. Each CDR3 protein is one row after TCRdb ran MiXCR on the 5' RACE reads. The data contain 130,000 or so distinct CDR3 sequences, about 4% of them singletons. The receptors derive from a female donor in good health.

This clonotype was seen repeatedly, ten times or more. The chain carries TRBV10-3 and TRBJ2-3; no clear D. CDR1 and CDR2 (germline): ENHRY, SYGVKD. V dropped 3 bases and J dropped 6 bases, with 16 bases sitting between them. This CDR3 contains 15 residues. The chain's CDR3 is CAISDRWAPPDTQYF. The CDR3 DNA is TGTGCCATCAGTGACAGGTGGGCCCCGCCGGATACGCAGTATTTT.

This clonotype was counted ten times or more. The CDR3: CASSPLGMGRGGTYEQYF. The CDR3 DNA sequence: TGTGCCAGCAGCCCCCTCGGTATGGGACGGGGGGGAACCTACGAGCAGTACTTC. The genes are TRBV4-2 and TRBJ2-7; 8 nucleotides match TRBD2. V trimming: 4 bases; J trimming: 2 bases; junction bases outside the gene matches: 16. Germline V CDR1 and CDR2: LGHNA, YNFKEQ. This CDR3 contains 18 residues.

In this sample, this clonotype turned up many times. The CDR3 DNA is TGTGCCACCAGTGAACGTCAGCGGGGGGATTACAATGAGCAGTTCTTC. Protein sequence: CATSERQRGDYNEQFF. The rearrangement uses TRBV24-1 and TRBJ2-1; 9 nucleotides agree with TRBD2. J gave up 4 bases and V 4 bases, and 7 bases lay outside the gene matches. CDR1 and CDR2 from the germline V gene are KGHDR and SFDVKD. This CDR3 contains 16 residues.

The table lists this clonotype with many counts. This may be a read error, as it is one base from a much larger clone. V gene TRBV5-1 combines with J gene TRBJ1-2, with D possibly TRBD1 on 5 matching bases. Deletions cut 4 bases from V and 6 bases from J, with 13 bases between. CDR3 length equals 13 residues. Germline assignment: CDR1 SGHRS and CDR2 YFSETQ. The CDR3 sequence: CASSRGHGHGYTF. The CDR3 coding sequence is TGCGCCAGCAGCCGAGGACACGGCCATGGCTACACCTTC.

This clonotype was picked up many times. This sequence joins TRBV7-9 and TRBJ1-1; 7 bases fit TRBD1. With 3 bases clipped from V and 0 bases from J, the junction kept 13 bases outside the gene matches. The germline CDR1 and CDR2 sequences are SEHNR and FQNEAQ (reference sequence). The CDR3 covers 18 residues. The CDR3 nucleotides read TGTGCCAGCAGCTTCCCCATGACAGGGCCGGCAATGAACACTGAAGCTTTCTTT. Its translation is CASSFPMTGPAMNTEAFF.

This clonotype has a count of ten or more. This chain links TRBV20-1 with TRBJ1-5; no definite D call. Per germline, CDR1 DFQATT and CDR2 SNEGSKA (reference sequence). The CDR3 consists of 13 residues. V was trimmed by 4 bases and J by 4 bases, leaving 11 bases between them. CDR3 nucleotides: TGCAGTGCTAACGAGGCCCTAAATCAGCCCCAGCATTTT. The encoded protein is CSANEALNQPQHF.

This clonotype was seen repeatedly, ten times or more. V and J are TRBV20-1 and TRBJ1-1, with 10 bases that match TRBD1. The CDR3 is 13 residues long. Germline V gives CDR1 DFQATT, CDR2 SNEGSKA (reference sequence). V trimming: 4 bases; J trimming: 5 bases; junction bases outside the gene matches: 4. The CDR3 DNA is TGCAGTGCTACGGGACAGGGGATTACTGAAGCTTTCTTT. It specifies CSATGQGITEAFF.

This clonotype came up many times. J is TRBJ1-1 and V is TRBV5-1; the D gene is possibly TRBD1 (5 bases). Trimming took 2 bases from V and 1 from J, leaving 21 bases between them. Germline values: CDR1 SGHRS, CDR2 YFSETQ. CDR3 length: 18 amino acids. The CDR3 is CASSLLGAGLRRNTEAFF. The CDR3, as DNA: TGCGCCAGCAGCTTACTAGGGGCAGGGCTGAGACGGAACACTGAAGCTTTCTTT.

This clonotype was picked up many times. The missing conserved phenylalanine or tryptophan at the end of this CDR3 makes a read error likely. No DNA is shown, since the ends of the CDR3 on it are uncertain; the CDR3 is the one TCRdb lists. This chain joins TRBV3-1 and TRBJ2-7; no DNA check was done on the table's D call, TRBD1. The CDR3 spans 12 amino acids, including both terminal residues. Germline V gene data show CDR1 as LGHDT and CDR2 as YNNKEL (reference sequence). This chain's CDR3 is CASSQLGQGTYL.

This clonotype has a count of ten or more. The genes are TRBV12-3 or TRBV12-4 and TRBJ2-5; D is unresolved. The CDR3 spans 13 residues. The V and J ends lost 5 bases and 1 base respectively, with 8 bases between them. Here the CDR3 DNA reads TGTGCCAGCAGTCATCGTCCCCAAGAGACCCAGTACTTC. Protein: CASSHRPQETQYF.

The rearrangement links TRBV7-4 to TRBJ2-3; 8 nucleotides match TRBD2. Unmatched junction bases numbered 9, after V lost 1 base and J lost 6 bases. Germline V lookup: CDR1 SGHVT, CDR2 SQSDAQ. This CDR3 is 16 amino acids long. CDR3 in amino acids: CASSLGPGGPSDTQYF. DNA of the CDR3: TGTGCCAGCAGCTTAGGGCCGGGGGGGCCATCTGATACGCAGTATTTT.

This clonotype was seen many times. J is TRBJ1-1 and V is TRBV29-1; TRBD1 might be the D (5 bases). The CDR3 has 16 residues. Trimming took off 4 bases at V and 1 base at J, with 19 bases between the two ends. Per the germline V gene, CDR1 is SQVTM and CDR2 is ANQGSEA. This CDR3 is CSVGGRDTNGNTEAFF. The CDR3 nucleotides read TGCAGCGTTGGGGGGAGAGATACGAACGGGAACACTGAAGCTTTCTTT.

This clonotype was counted ten times or more. The chain recombines TRBV12-3 or TRBV12-4 with TRBJ1-1; 7 bases align to TRBD1. This CDR3 contains 16 residues. The V segment lost 6 bases and the J segment 0 bases; nucleotides outside the gene matches: 10. The CDR3 here is CASRDGLGQLNTEAFF. CDR3 sequence (DNA): TGTGCCAGCAGGGACGGGCTGGGACAGTTGAACACTGAAGCTTTCTTT.

This clonotype was counted at least ten times. CDR3: CASSPTGPPTPYGYTF. The CDR3 DNA is TGCGCCAGCAGCCCGACAGGCCCTCCTACTCCCTATGGCTACACCTTC. The V gene is TRBV4-3, the J gene TRBJ1-2, with a tentative D call TRBD1 (6 bases). V was clipped by 4 bases and J by 4 bases, with 19 bases between them. The CDR3 extends over 16 amino acids. Germline CDR1 LGHNA, CDR2 YSLEER.

There are many counts of this clonotype. The DNA for the CDR3 is TGCAGTGCAACAAAACTAGCGGCTAGCACAGATACGCAGTATTTT. It yields the protein CSATKLAASTDTQYF. The J gene is TRBJ2-3, the V gene TRBV20-1, with TRBD2 identical over 8 bases. Germline V CDR1 and CDR2: DFQATT, SNEGSKA (reference sequence). The CDR3 runs 15 residues. The V gene end was trimmed by 6 bases and the J gene end by 0 bases; junction bases not matched to a gene: 8.

In this sample, this clonotype turned up many times. CDR3 region: CASSLRGSNTEAFF. CDR3 nucleotides: TGTGCCAGCAGTTTACGAGGGTCGAACACTGAAGCTTTCTTT. The chain carries TRBV27 and TRBJ1-1; no clear D. V lost 2 bases, J lost 1 base, and 8 bases lay in between. The length of the CDR3 is 14 residues. Germline assignment: CDR1 MNHEY and CDR2 SMNVEV (reference sequence).

This clonotype was picked up many times. The CDR3 loop reads CATSSRVAGGLDTQYF. CDR3 DNA sequence: TGTGCCACCAGCAGCCGGGTGGCGGGGGGCCTCGATACGCAGTATTTT. The chain couples TRBV15 to TRBJ2-3, with 8 bases that match TRBD2. The CDR3 contains 16 residues. Germline values: CDR1 LNHNV, CDR2 YYDKDF (reference sequence). V lost 3 bases and J lost 6; bases outside the gene matches: 11.

This clonotype came up many times. The chain carries TRBV19 and TRBJ2-7; 9 nucleotides align to TRBD1. V lost 6 bases and J lost 5; bases outside the gene matches: 11. This CDR3 spans 15 amino acids. Germline values: CDR1 LNHDA, CDR2 SQIVND (reference sequence). The CDR3 DNA is TGTGCCAGTAGAGGGGCCGGGACAGGGCTAAACGAGCAGTACTTC. Its translation is CASRGAGTGLNEQYF.

This clonotype was recorded many times. Germline is not matched at one junction end, which may reflect a read error. The chain links TRBV12-3 or TRBV12-4 to TRBJ2-5; no firm D call. This CDR3 has 11 amino acids. CDR3 nucleotide sequence: TGTGCCAGCAGTTTAGGGTCCTGGAAGTCCTTC. Translated: CASSLGSWKSF.

This clonotype was detected many times. The genes are TRBV10-3 and TRBJ1-1; 10 bases are a match to TRBD1. This CDR3 has 18 amino acids. The germline V gene encodes CDR1 ENHRY and CDR2 SYGVKD. The J segment lost 0 bases and the V segment lost 5 bases, leaving 12 bases of the junction unmatched. The CDR3: CAISSTRTGGRMNTEAFF. The CDR3 DNA follows: TGTGCCATCAGTTCGACTCGGACAGGGGGAAGGATGAACACTGAAGCTTTCTTT.

Notes on this clonotype: This sequence may be a read error, since a much larger clone differs from it by one base. The V gene is TRBV12-3 or TRBV12-4, the J gene TRBJ1-3, with D possibly TRBD1 on 5 matching bases. The germline V and J ends were trimmed by 5 bases and 2 bases, with 13 bases remaining between them. This CDR3 is built from 15 residues. This chain's CDR3 is CASSPRTRAGNTIYF. DNA of the CDR3: TGTGCCAGCAGTCCAAGGACAAGGGCTGGAAACACCATATATTTT.

The chain combines TRBV2 with TRBJ1-2, with D maybe TRBD1 (5 bases). Per the germline V gene, CDR1 is SNHLY and CDR2 is FYNNEI. The V gene lost 3 bases and the J gene lost 2 bases, with 10 bases spanning the gap. The CDR3 extends over 14 amino acids. CDR3 residues: CASSDTGWNYGYTF. Written as DNA, the CDR3 is TGTGCCAGCAGTGATACAGGATGGAACTATGGCTACACCTTC.

The sample holds many counts of this clonotype. This sequence joins TRBV6-1 and TRBJ2-3; 9 nucleotides match TRBD2. CDR1 and CDR2 from the germline V gene are MNHNS and SASEGT. The CDR3 length is 14 residues. V was pared by 6 bases and J by 2 bases, with 3 bases of the junction left unmatched. The CDR3 loop is CASRRLAATDTQYF. The CDR3, as DNA: TGTGCCAGCAGAAGACTAGCGGCCACAGATACGCAGTATTTT.

To note about this clonotype: This may come from a read error, since a much larger clone is one base off. V is TRBV20-1 and J is TRBJ2-3, with D perhaps being TRBD1 or TRBD2 (6 bases each). Trimming removed 7 bases from V and 1 base from J, with 18 bases in between. In germline, CDR1 is DFQATT, CDR2 SNEGSKA (reference sequence). This CDR3 has 15 amino acids. CDR3 sequence (DNA): TGCAGTGGCAAGTCGGGGGCCGATGGCACAGATACGCAGTATTTT. It is translated as CSGKSGADGTDTQYF.

The table lists this clonotype with many counts. V usage is TRBV7-2 and J usage is TRBJ1-1; a possible D gene is TRBD1 (5 bases). Trimming shortened V by 3 bases and J by 3 bases, and 11 bases separated the two germline ends. CDR1 is SGHTA and CDR2 is FQGNSA in the germline V gene. The CDR3 runs to 14 residues. The CDR3 loop is CASSFLTGYTEAFF. As DNA, the CDR3 is TGTGCCAGCAGCTTTCTAACAGGCTACACTGAAGCTTTCTTT.

A note on this clonotype: A much larger clone is a single base away; this may be a read error. The chain combines TRBV19 with TRBJ1-6; no reliable D call. The V gene's germline CDR1 is LNHDA and CDR2 SQIVND (reference sequence). The CDR3 totals 13 residues. V shed 4 bases and J shed 7 bases, with 8 bases lying between them. This chain's CDR3 is CASSSSMNSPLHF. CDR3 sequence (DNA): TGTGCCAGTAGTAGCAGCATGAATTCACCCCTCCACTTT.